This TCR beta chain emerged from a study of blood T cells in healthy people across ages. Study summary: With template switching, about one barcoded beta molecule was captured per two T cells. Study-level points and caveats: Aged donors had fewer naive CD4+ cells and lower diversity than long-lived donors. Strong correlation existed between TCR beta diversity and naive T cell percentage.

It was with a sample-barcoded 5' primer and a J-beta primer mix that a second PCR of about 7 to 12 cycles was run. TCRdb processed the 5' RACE reads anew with MiXCR; each CDR3 protein has one entry. The data show more than 800,000 distinct CDR3 sequences, around 28% seen once. This clonotype has more than one count but fewer than ten. Its antigen is unidentified. V was cut by 1 base and J by 16 bases, with 14 bases left in between. The CDR3 is made up of 11 amino acids. Germline V CDR1 and CDR2: DFQATT, SNEGSKA (reference sequence). J is TRBJ2-4 and V is TRBV20-1; perhaps D is TRBD1 or TRBD2 (6 bases each). The receptor was derived from a woman at least 80 years old in good health. What was sequenced was blood. CDR3 residues: CSARVGGRCYF. The CDR3 DNA reads as TGCAGTGCTAGAGTAGGGGGGCGATGTTACTTC.